This is a list of T cell receptor beta chains from one sample in a study of blood T cell repertoires in COVID-19. Here immunoSEQ multiplex PCR was the method, and the copy in TCRdb shows in-frame clones only, minus some. The sample contains approximately 200,000 clones, about 90% of which appear only once. The specimen sequenced was peripheral blood. The source of these receptors is a man aged 25-45 years with COVID-19, enrolled during active disease. The CDR3 runs from the conserved cysteine through the conserved F or W. D genes are given only for firm matches. Not all rows give a size; the values are once, few, many and, for expanded clones, a class.

TRBJ2-3 TRBV7-3 . . CASSFRRTDTQYF TGTGCCAGCAGCTTCAGGCGAACAGATACGCAGTATTTT
TRBJ1-1 TRBV25-1 . few CASSVTGNEAFF TGTGCCAGCAGTGTTACAGGGAACGAAGCTTTCTTT
TRBJ1-2 TRBV7-9 TRBD1 . CASSLGDRVYGYTF TGTGCCAGCAGCCTAGGGGACAGGGTCTATGGCTACACCTTC
TRBJ2-2 TRBV20-1 . . CSASQEGLSPGELFF TGCAGTGCTAGTCAGGAGGGGCTGAGTCCCGGGGAGCTGTTTTTT
TRBJ2-1 TRBV12-3/TRBV12-4 . . CASSLRGNEQFF TGTGCCAGCAGTCTCCGAGGCAATGAGCAGTTCTTC
TRBJ1-1 TRBV20-1 . . CSASQGLTGDTEAFF TGCAGTGCTAGTCAAGGACTTACTGGTGACACTGAAGCTTTCTTT
TRBJ2-4 TRBV6-1 TRBD2 . CASSGGSSGGARDIQYF TGTGCCAGCAGTGGGGGATCTAGCGGTGGGGCTCGGGACATTCAGTACTTC
TRBJ2-1 TRBV5-4 TRBD2 . CASSLVVRGGYNEQFF TGTGCCAGCAGCTTGGTGGTGCGGGGGGGTTACAATGAGCAGTTCTTC
TRBJ1-5 TRBV15 . . CATSIGGEGNQPQHF TGTGCCACCAGCATAGGAGGGGAGGGCAATCAGCCCCAGCATTTT
TRBJ2-7 TRBV6-2/TRBV6-3 . once CASSSLNYEQYF TGTGCCAGCAGTTCACTTAATTACGAGCAGTACTTC
TRBJ1-1 TRBV11-1 TRBD1 . CASRRTGVWNTEAFF TGTGCCAGCAGACGAACAGGGGTTTGGAACACTGAAGCTTTCTTT
TRBJ2-1 TRBV5-6 . . CASSSRTEYNEQFF TGTGCCAGCAGCTCCAGGACAGAATACAATGAGCAGTTCTTC
TRBJ1-2 TRBV28 TRBD1 . CASSPLGTGYGYTF TGTGCCAGCAGCCCCCTTGGGACAGGGTATGGCTACACCTTC
TRBJ2-3 TRBV30 TRBD2 . CAWSHPLAGDIYTQYF TGTGCCTGGAGCCACCCACTAGCGGGAGACATTTATACGCAGTATTTT
TRBJ2-6 TRBV19 . . CASRLGAGGANVLTF TGTGCCAGTAGATTAGGGGCTGGTGGGGCCAACGTCCTGACTTTC
TRBJ1-2 TRBV11-2 . once CASSPTGRALRYGYTF TGTGCCAGCAGCCCAACCGGTAGAGCCCTACGCTATGGCTACACCTTC
TRBJ1-1 TRBV28 TRBD1 . CASTTTGLNTEAFF TGTGCCAGCACAACGACAGGGCTGAACACTGAAGCTTTCTTT
TRBJ2-1 TRBV18 TRBD2 . CASTKREKSYNEQFF TGTGCCAGCACCAAGCGGGAGAAGTCCTACAATGAGCAGTTCTTC
TRBJ2-2 TRBV24-1 TRBD1 . CATNPGTGVTGELFF TGTGCCACGAATCCCGGGACAGGGGTCACCGGGGAGCTGTTTTTT
TRBJ1-5 TRBV29-1 TRBD1 . CSVKQGVDQPQHF TGCAGCGTTAAACAGGGGGTGGATCAGCCCCAGCATTTT
TRBJ1-3 TRBV4-3 . . CASSFREESTIYF TGCGCCAGCAGCTTCAGGGAGGAATCCACCATATATTTT
TRBJ2-7 TRBV29-1 . . CSVASGYEQYF TGCAGCGTTGCCAGTGGCTACGAGCAGTACTTC
TRBJ2-2 TRBV18 TRBD1 once CASSPTGTVYTGELFF TGTGCCAGCTCACCGACCGGGACAGTTTACACCGGGGAGCTGTTTTTT
TRBJ1-6 TRBV7-2 . . CASSADSIALHF TGTGCCAGCAGCGCGGACAGTATTGCCCTCCACTTT
TRBJ1-2 TRBV30 . . CAWSIGGQNGYTF TGTGCCTGGAGTATTGGGGGCCAGAATGGCTACACCTTC
TRBJ2-1 TRBV30 TRBD2 . CAWSVGGSTYNEQFF TGTGCCTGGAGTGTGGGCGGGAGTACCTACAATGAGCAGTTCTTC
TRBJ2-2 TRBV2 TRBD1 . CASSEEGAGNTGELFF TGTGCCAGCAGTGAAGAGGGGGCGGGGAACACCGGGGAGCTGTTTTTT
TRBJ1-5 TRBV7-4 TRBD1 . CASSSGTGRRNQPQHF TGTGCCAGCAGCTCGGGGACAGGGCGTCGCAATCAGCCCCAGCATTTT
TRBJ2-7 TRBV19 TRBD2 . CASSNWWGGISYEQYF TGTGCCAGTAGCAATTGGTGGGGGGGGATCTCCTACGAGCAGTACTTC
TRBJ1-5 TRBV9 TRBD1 . CASSPGGRNQPQHF TGTGCCAGCAGCCCAGGGGGCAGGAATCAGCCCCAGCATTTT
TRBJ1-5 TRBV9 . once CASSVEVGGQPQHF TGTGCCAGCAGCGTAGAAGTAGGGGGTCAGCCCCAGCATTTT
TRBJ2-3 TRBV30 TRBD1 . CAWAAGGSTDTQYF TGTGCCTGGGCCGCAGGGGGATCCACAGATACGCAGTATTTT
TRBJ2-2 TRBV14 . . CASSHATNTGGLFF TGTGCCAGCAGCCATGCAACGAACACCGGGGGGCTGTTTTTT
TRBJ2-1 TRBV27 TRBD1 . CASGRTGGNEQFF TGTGCCAGCGGAAGGACAGGGGGAAATGAGCAGTTCTTC
TRBJ2-7 TRBV6-2/TRBV6-3 TRBD2 . CASSYGTSGFYYEQYF TGTGCCAGCAGTTACGGGACTAGCGGGTTTTACTACGAGCAGTACTTC
TRBJ2-1 TRBV7-3 . . CASSLLSRVWDYNEQFF TGTGCCAGCAGCTTACTATCCAGGGTATGGGACTACAATGAGCAGTTCTTC
TRBJ2-1 TRBV7-7 . . CASSLGVSSYNEQFF TGTGCCAGCAGCTTAGGTGTGAGCTCCTACAATGAGCAGTTCTTC
TRBJ2-3 TRBV7-9 . . CASSLRRLGTDTQYF TGTGCCAGCAGCCTCCGGCGACTAGGAACAGATACGCAGTATTTT
TRBJ1-1 TRBV4-2 TRBD1 . CASTPGQANTEAFF TGTGCCAGCACCCCGGGACAGGCTAACACTGAAGCTTTCTTT
TRBJ1-5 TRBV20-1 . . CSASPRGSNQPQHF TGCAGTGCTAGTCCACGGGGTAGCAATCAGCCCCAGCATTTT
TRBJ2-1 TRBV19 . . CASRRSGEVNEQFF TGTGCCAGTAGACGGTCCGGTGAGGTCAATGAGCAGTTCTTC
TRBJ1-1 TRBV7-9 . . CASSLAGLVGGAFF TGTGCCAGCAGCTTAGCCGGCCTGGTCGGGGGAGCTTTCTTT
TRBJ2-1 TRBV9 . few CASSLRLEGWNNEQFF TGTGCCAGCAGCTTACGACTAGAGGGGTGGAACAATGAGCAGTTCTTC
TRBJ2-2 TRBV27 . . CASSPSGVWTGELFF TGTGCCAGCAGTCCCTCGGGAGTGTGGACCGGGGAGCTGTTTTTT
TRBJ1-4 TRBV30 . . CAWSSTGPEKLFF TGTGCCTGGAGTTCCACAGGGCCCGAAAAACTGTTTTTT
TRBJ2-7 TRBV29-1 . . CSVGQVSLHEQYF TGCAGCGTTGGGCAGGTGTCTCTCCACGAGCAGTACTTC
TRBJ2-7 TRBV28 . once CASSYQGGQYF TGTGCCAGCAGTTATCAGGGGGGGCAGTACTTC
TRBJ2-3 TRBV7-3 TRBD1 . CASRWGTGRSDTQYF TGTGCCAGCAGATGGGGGACAGGGAGGTCAGATACGCAGTATTTT
TRBJ2-1 TRBV14 TRBD2 . CASSQRWTSESAYNEQFF TGTGCCAGCAGCCAAAGGTGGACTAGCGAGAGTGCCTACAATGAGCAGTTCTTC